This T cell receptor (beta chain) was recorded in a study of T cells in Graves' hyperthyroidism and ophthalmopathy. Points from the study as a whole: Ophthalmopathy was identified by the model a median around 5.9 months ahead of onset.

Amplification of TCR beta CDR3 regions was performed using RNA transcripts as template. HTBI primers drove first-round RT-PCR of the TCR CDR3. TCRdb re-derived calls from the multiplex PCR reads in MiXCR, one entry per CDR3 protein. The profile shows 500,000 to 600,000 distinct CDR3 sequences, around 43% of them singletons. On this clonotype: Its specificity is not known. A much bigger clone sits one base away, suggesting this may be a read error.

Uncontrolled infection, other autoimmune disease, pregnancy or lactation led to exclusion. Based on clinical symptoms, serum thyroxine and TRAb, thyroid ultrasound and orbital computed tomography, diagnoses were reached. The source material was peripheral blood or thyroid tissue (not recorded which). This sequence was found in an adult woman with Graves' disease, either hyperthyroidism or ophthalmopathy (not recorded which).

CDR3 protein: CAGSLTGPQETQYF. DNA for the CDR3: TGTGCCGGCAGCTTAACGGGGCCCCAAGAGACCCAGTACTTC. V is TRBV7-2 and J is TRBJ2-5, with D possibly called TRBD1 or TRBD2 (5 bases each). The CDR3 has 14 amino acids. Per the germline V gene, CDR1 is SGHTA and CDR2 is FQGNSA.